A selection of T cell receptor beta chains follows, all from one sample in a study of shared clonotypes between healthy human individuals. TCRdb keeps only in-frame clones here, not all; method: immunoSEQ multiplex PCR. Among 1.5 million to 2.5 million clones listed, about 95% were seen once. The sample was naive CD8+ T cells sorted from blood. The source of these receptors is a man aged 18 to 29 in good health. The CDR3 runs from the conserved cysteine through the conserved F or W. Each record gives: V gene, D gene, J gene, clone size, CDR3 protein, CDR3 DNA. A D gene is named only where the DNA matches it firmly. Size is stated for part of the rows, as once, few or many counts, or as a class when the clone is expanded.

v_call: TRBV7-9
d_call: TRBD1
j_call: TRBJ2-5
clone_size: -
cdr3_aa: CASSSRRDRQETQYF
cdr3_nt: TGTGCCAGCAGCTCTAGACGGGACAGACAAGAGACCCAGTACTTC

v_call: TRBV19
d_call: -
j_call: TRBJ1-2
clone_size: -
cdr3_aa: CASSIDMRFPANYGYTF
cdr3_nt: TGTGCCAGTAGTATAGATATGAGGTTTCCAGCTAACTATGGCTACACCTTC

v_call: TRBV18
d_call: TRBD2
j_call: TRBJ2-1
clone_size: -
cdr3_aa: CATGTSSNEQFF
cdr3_nt: TGTGCCACCGGGACTAGCTCAAATGAGCAGTTCTTC

v_call: TRBV10-2
d_call: TRBD1
j_call: TRBJ2-7
clone_size: once
cdr3_aa: CASSEYGQGKRYEQYF
cdr3_nt: TGCGCCAGCAGTGAGTATGGACAGGGTAAACGCTACGAGCAGTACTTC

v_call: TRBV29-1
d_call: -
j_call: TRBJ2-2
clone_size: -
cdr3_aa: CSPHPGVIGELFF
cdr3_nt: TGCAGCCCCCACCCAGGGGTAATCGGGGAGCTGTTTTTT

v_call: TRBV27
d_call: TRBD2
j_call: TRBJ2-7
clone_size: -
cdr3_aa: CASSVLSRGGIDEQYF
cdr3_nt: TGTGCCAGCAGTGTCCTCTCGCGGGGGGGAATTGACGAGCAGTACTTC

v_call: TRBV5-1
d_call: -
j_call: TRBJ1-1
clone_size: -
cdr3_aa: CASSLRGLETEAFF
cdr3_nt: TGCGCCAGCAGCTTGCGGGGGCTAGAGACTGAAGCTTTCTTT

v_call: TRBV28
d_call: TRBD2
j_call: TRBJ2-1
clone_size: -
cdr3_aa: CASSLSGALPGEQFF
cdr3_nt: TGTGCCAGCAGTTTAAGCGGGGCCCTTCCGGGTGAGCAGTTCTTC

v_call: TRBV6-4
d_call: -
j_call: TRBJ1-6
clone_size: once
cdr3_aa: CASPLRCSSYNSPLHF
cdr3_nt: TGTGCCTCCCCTCTGCGGTGCAGCTCCTATAATTCACCCCTCCACTTT

v_call: TRBV9
d_call: TRBD1
j_call: TRBJ1-1
clone_size: -
cdr3_aa: CASSRRDRGLEDTEAFF
cdr3_nt: TGTGCCAGCAGCCGCCGGGACAGGGGGCTTGAGGACACTGAAGCTTTCTTT

v_call: TRBV30
d_call: -
j_call: TRBJ1-5
clone_size: -
cdr3_aa: CAWSPPAQANQPQHF
cdr3_nt: TGTGCCTGGAGTCCCCCCGCGCAGGCCAATCAGCCCCAGCATTTT

v_call: TRBV11-2
d_call: -
j_call: TRBJ2-2
clone_size: -
cdr3_aa: CASSLGTGELFF
cdr3_nt: TGTGCCAGCAGCTTAGGTACCGGGGAGCTGTTTTTT

v_call: TRBV7-9
d_call: TRBD1
j_call: TRBJ1-1
clone_size: -
cdr3_aa: CASSLRDRLNTEAFF
cdr3_nt: TGTGCCAGCAGCTTAAGGGACAGGTTGAACACTGAAGCTTTCTTT

v_call: TRBV6-5
d_call: -
j_call: TRBJ2-1
clone_size: -
cdr3_aa: CASRAGLYNEQFF
cdr3_nt: TGTGCCAGCAGGGCCGGGCTTTACAATGAGCAGTTCTTC

v_call: TRBV2
d_call: -
j_call: TRBJ1-6
clone_size: -
cdr3_aa: CASSYEEGQSSYNSPLHF
cdr3_nt: TGTGCCAGCAGTTACGAAGAAGGCCAGAGCTCCTATAATTCACCCCTCCACTTT

v_call: TRBV10-3
d_call: -
j_call: TRBJ2-1
clone_size: -
cdr3_aa: CAISVNNEQFF
cdr3_nt: TGTGCCATCAGTGTGAACAATGAGCAGTTCTTC

v_call: TRBV7-8
d_call: TRBD2
j_call: TRBJ2-1
clone_size: -
cdr3_aa: CASSFPMAGGFFNEQFF
cdr3_nt: TGTGCCAGCAGCTTTCCGATGGCGGGAGGATTCTTCAATGAGCAGTTCTTC